These T cell receptor beta chains were read from a single sample in a study of CD8+CD57+ T cells in acquired aplastic anemia. TCRdb reprocessed the reads with MiXCR, giving one entry per CDR3 protein. The table records roughly 190,000 distinct CDR3 sequences, about 53% of them present only once. Sequencing was performed on sorted CD4+, CD8+, or CD8+CD57+ T cells (not recorded which) from PBMCs. Receptor source: a human donor in good health, serving as a control. CDR3s include the opening cysteine and the closing phenylalanine or tryptophan. Fields, in order: V gene, clone size, D gene, J gene, CDR3 protein, CDR3 DNA. The D gene is left open where the match is weak. Clone size is shown for a subset of rows, as once, few, many or a class of expanded clone.

>TRBV7-2|many|TRBD1|TRBJ2-1
CASSKAAGQGAPEQFF
TGTGCCAGCAGCAAGGCCGCGGGACAGGGGGCGCCTGAGCAGTTCTTC
>TRBV2|.|.|TRBJ2-7
CASSDDTLYKQYF
TGTGCCAGCAGCGATGACACACTATACAAGCAGTACTTC
>TRBV2|.|.|TRBJ2-3
CASSEALF
TGTGCCAGCAGTGAAGCGCTTTTT
>TRBV2|.|.|TRBJ1-2
CASRGGYTF
TGTGCCAGCAGGGGTGGCTACACCTTC
>TRBV4-2|many|.|TRBJ2-4
CASSQDLTGLAKNIQYF
TGTGCCAGCAGCCAAGATCTGACAGGTCTAGCCAAAAACATTCAGTACTTC
>TRBV20-1|.|TRBD1|TRBJ1-1
CSARTWDRGVNTEAFF
TGCAGTGCTAGAACCTGGGACAGGGGGGTGAACACTGAAGCTTTCTTT
>TRBV4-1|many|.|TRBJ2-5
CASSQDGGVGETQYF
TGCGCCAGCAGCCAAGATGGAGGGGTTGGAGAGACCCAGTACTTC
>TRBV7-2|few|.|TRBJ2-2
CASKLGTGELFF
TGTGCCAGCAAACTAGGGACAGGGGAGCTGTTTTTT
>TRBV9|few|TRBD1|TRBJ1-1
CASSERQGTEAFF
TGTGCCAGCAGCGAACGACAGGGCACTGAAGCTTTCTTT
>TRBV20-1|.|.|TRBJ1-6
CSASAGAENSPLHF
TGCAGTGCTAGTGCCGGGGCAGAAAATTCACCCCTCCACTTT
>TRBV7-6|many|.|TRBJ2-1
CASSTRGGVAYNEQFF
TGTGCCAGCAGCACCCGAGGGGGGGTGGCATACAATGAGCAGTTCTTC
>TRBV20-1|once|.|TRBJ2-5
CSASPDTEETQYF
TGCAGTGCTAGCCCTGACACTGAAGAGACCCAGTACTTC
>TRBV7-2|many|TRBD1|TRBJ1-1
CASSPGQGNTEAFF
TGTGCCAGCAGCCCGGGACAGGGGAACACTGAAGCTTTCTTT
>TRBV5-1|.|TRBD1|TRBJ2-7
CASSGGHGGTGGISYEQYF
TGCGCCAGCAGCGGGGGCCACGGCGGGACAGGGGGCATCTCCTACGAGCAGTACTTC
>TRBV20-1|.|.|TRBJ1-1
CSVNLGNTEAFF
TGCAGTGTCAACCTAGGGAACACTGAAGCTTTCTTT
>TRBV2|.|.|TRBJ1-2
CASSVLGYGYTF
TGTGCCAGCAGTGTTCTGGGCTATGGCTACACCTTC
>TRBV27|many|TRBD1|TRBJ1-6
CASRGQGARSPLHF
TGTGCCAGCAGGGGACAGGGGGCGCGTTCACCCCTCCACTTT
>TRBV7-6|.|.|TRBJ1-6
CASSLQLSAVAPLHF
TGTGCCAGCAGCCTACAGCTATCGGCAGTTGCACCCCTCCACTTT
>TRBV10-1|.|TRBD1|TRBJ1-1
CASSDYRGRNTEAFF
TGCGCCAGCAGTGATTACAGGGGGAGGAACACTGAAGCTTTCTTT
>TRBV10-1|.|TRBD1|TRBJ1-6
CASSEGDRGRDNSPLHF
TGCGCCAGCAGTGAAGGAGACAGGGGGCGGGATAATTCACCCCTCCACTTT
>TRBV19|.|.|TRBJ1-2
CASSIEGYGYTF
TGTGCCAGTAGTATTGAGGGATATGGCTACACCTTC
>TRBV9|.|.|TRBJ1-6
CASCSGDNNSPLHF
TGTGCCAGCTGCTCTGGGGATAATAATTCACCCCTCCACTTT
>TRBV20-1|.|.|TRBJ2-7
CSARETGRYEQYF
TGCAGTGCTAGAGAAACAGGGCGGTACGAGCAGTACTTC
>TRBV7-6|.|TRBD1|TRBJ2-7
CASSLATQGTYEQYF
TGTGCCAGCAGCTTAGCGACACAGGGGACCTACGAGCAGTACTTC
>TRBV30|.|TRBD2|TRBJ2-7
CAWSSSGAYEQYF
TGTGCCTGGAGCTCTAGCGGAGCCTACGAGCAGTACTTC
>TRBV7-3|.|TRBD1|TRBJ1-2
CASSYGQGEDGYTF
TGTGCCAGCAGCTACGGACAGGGTGAGGATGGCTACACCTTC